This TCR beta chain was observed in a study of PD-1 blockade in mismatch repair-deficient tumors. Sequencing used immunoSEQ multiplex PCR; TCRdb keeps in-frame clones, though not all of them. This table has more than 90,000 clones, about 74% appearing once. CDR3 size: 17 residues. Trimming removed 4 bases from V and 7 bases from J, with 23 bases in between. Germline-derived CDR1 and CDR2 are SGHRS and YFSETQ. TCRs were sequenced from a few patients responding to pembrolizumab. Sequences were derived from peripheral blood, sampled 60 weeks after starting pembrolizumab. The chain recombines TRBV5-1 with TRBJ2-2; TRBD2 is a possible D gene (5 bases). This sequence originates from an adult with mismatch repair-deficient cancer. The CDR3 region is CASSPLQSGIGVGELFF. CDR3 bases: TGCGCCAGCAGCCCCCTCCAGAGCGGCATCGGGGTCGGGGAGCTGTTTTTT.